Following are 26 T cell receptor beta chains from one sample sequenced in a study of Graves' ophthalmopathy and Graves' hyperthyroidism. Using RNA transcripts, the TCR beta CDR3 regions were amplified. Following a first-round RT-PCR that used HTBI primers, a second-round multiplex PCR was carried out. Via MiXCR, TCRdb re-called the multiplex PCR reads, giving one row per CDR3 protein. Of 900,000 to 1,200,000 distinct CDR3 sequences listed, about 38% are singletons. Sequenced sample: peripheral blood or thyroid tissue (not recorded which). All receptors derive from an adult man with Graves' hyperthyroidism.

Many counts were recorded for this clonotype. CDR3 in DNA: TGTGCCACCCTCTCTGACTTTTCCCAGCATTTT. Translated, it gives CATLSDFSQHF. The genes are TRBV19 and TRBJ1-5; no reliable D call. Germline lookup yields CDR1 LNHDA and CDR2 SQIVND (reference sequence). CDR3 length equals 11 residues. With 10 bases removed from V and 11 bases from J, the gap between germline ends came to 15 bases.

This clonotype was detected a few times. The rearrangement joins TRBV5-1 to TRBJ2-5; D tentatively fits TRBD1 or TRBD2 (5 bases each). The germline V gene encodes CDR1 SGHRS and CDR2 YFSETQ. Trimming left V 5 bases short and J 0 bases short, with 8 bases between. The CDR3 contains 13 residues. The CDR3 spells CASSWGNQETQYF. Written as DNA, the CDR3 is TGCGCCAGCAGTTGGGGGAACCAAGAGACCCAGTACTTC.

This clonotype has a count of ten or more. DNA of the CDR3: TGTGCCAGTAGTATAGTGGACAGGGTGTTTTACGGCAATCAGCCCCAGCATTTT. Protein sequence: CASSIVDRVFYGNQPQHF. The rearrangement links TRBV19 to TRBJ1-5, with TRBD1 matching over 8 bases. V was pared by 1 base and J by 2 bases, with 10 bases of the junction left unmatched. Germline CDR1 and CDR2: LNHDA and SQIVND (reference sequence). The CDR3 is made up of 18 amino acids.

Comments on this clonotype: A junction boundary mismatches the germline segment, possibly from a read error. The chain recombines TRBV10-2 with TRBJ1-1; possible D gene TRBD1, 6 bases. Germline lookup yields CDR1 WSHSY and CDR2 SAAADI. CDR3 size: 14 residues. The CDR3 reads CASSHMGGASEAFF. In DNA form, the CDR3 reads TGTGCCAGCAGTCACATGGGGGGGGCCTCTGAAGCTTTCTTT.

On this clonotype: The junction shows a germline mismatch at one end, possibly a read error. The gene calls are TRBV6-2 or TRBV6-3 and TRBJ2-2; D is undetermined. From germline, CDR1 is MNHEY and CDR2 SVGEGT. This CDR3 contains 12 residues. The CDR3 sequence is CASGYLPGELFF. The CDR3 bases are TGTGCCAGCGGTTACCTACCCGGGGAGCTGTTTTTT.

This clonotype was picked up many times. As DNA, the CDR3 is TGCGCTATGGGGGCCACAGGGAGATCGGCCTACGAGCAGTACTTC. Its protein product is CAMGATGRSAYEQYF. The chain has TRBV5-1 and TRBJ2-7, with D perhaps TRBD1 (6 bases). Germline V gene sequence: CDR1 SGHRS, CDR2 YFSETQ. CDR3 length equals 15 residues.

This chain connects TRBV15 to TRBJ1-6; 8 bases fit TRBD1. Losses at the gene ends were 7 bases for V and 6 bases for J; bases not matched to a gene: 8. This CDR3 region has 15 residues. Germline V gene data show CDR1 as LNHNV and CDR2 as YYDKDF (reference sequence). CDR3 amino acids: CATTKDRVVNSPLHF. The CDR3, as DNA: TGTGCCACCACCAAGGACAGGGTTGTTAATTCACCCCTCCACTTT.

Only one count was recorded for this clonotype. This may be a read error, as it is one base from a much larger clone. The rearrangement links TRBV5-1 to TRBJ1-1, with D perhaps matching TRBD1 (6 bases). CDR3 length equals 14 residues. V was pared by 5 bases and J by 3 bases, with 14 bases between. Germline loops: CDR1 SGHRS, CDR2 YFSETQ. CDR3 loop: CASRRGGSDTEAFF. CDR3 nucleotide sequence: TGCGCCAGCAGAAGGGGGGGATCGGACACTGAAGCTTTCTTT. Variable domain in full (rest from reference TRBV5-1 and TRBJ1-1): KAGVTQTPRYLIKTRGQQVTLSCSPISGHRSVSWYQQTPGQGLQFLFEYFSETQRNKGNFPGRFSGRQFSNSRSEMNVSTLELGDSALYLCASRRGGSDTEAFFGQGTRLTVV.

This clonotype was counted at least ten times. The CDR3 DNA reads as TGTGCCAGCACCAACACCGTCAGTTATTCACCCCTCCACTTT. Its translation: CASTNTVSYSPLHF. The rearrangement uses TRBV7-2 and TRBJ1-6; D is unresolved. V lost 7 bases and J 8 bases, leaving 15 bases between the germline ends. The CDR3 covers 14 residues. CDR1 SGHTA and CDR2 FQGNSA come from the germline V gene. The full variable domain, its missing parts supplied by reference TRBV7-2 and TRBJ1-6, is GAGVSQSPSNKVTEKGKDVELRCDPISGHTALYWYRQSLGQGLEFLIYFQGNSAPDKSGLPSDRFSAERTGGSVSTLTIQRTQQEDSAVYLCASTNTVSYSPLHFGNGTRLTVT.

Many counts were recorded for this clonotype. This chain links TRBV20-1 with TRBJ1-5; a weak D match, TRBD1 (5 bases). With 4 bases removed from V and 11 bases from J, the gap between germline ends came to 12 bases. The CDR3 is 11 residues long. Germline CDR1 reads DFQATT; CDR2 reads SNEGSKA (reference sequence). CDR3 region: CSAIPRQSQHF. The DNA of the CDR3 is TGCAGTGCTATTCCCCGACAGTCCCAGCATTTT.

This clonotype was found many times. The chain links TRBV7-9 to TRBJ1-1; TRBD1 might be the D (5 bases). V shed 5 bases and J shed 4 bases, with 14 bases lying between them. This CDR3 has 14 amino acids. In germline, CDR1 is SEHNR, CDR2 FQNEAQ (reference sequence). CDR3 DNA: TGTGCCAGCAGCCCCCCAACAGGTGGCACTGAAGCTTTCTTT. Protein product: CASSPPTGGTEAFF.

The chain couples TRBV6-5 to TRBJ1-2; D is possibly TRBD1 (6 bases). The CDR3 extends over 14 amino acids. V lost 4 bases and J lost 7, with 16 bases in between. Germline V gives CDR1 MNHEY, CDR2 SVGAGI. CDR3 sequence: CASSLRGARAGYTF. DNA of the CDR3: TGTGCCAGCAGTTTGCGGGGGGCGCGGGCTGGCTACACCTTC.

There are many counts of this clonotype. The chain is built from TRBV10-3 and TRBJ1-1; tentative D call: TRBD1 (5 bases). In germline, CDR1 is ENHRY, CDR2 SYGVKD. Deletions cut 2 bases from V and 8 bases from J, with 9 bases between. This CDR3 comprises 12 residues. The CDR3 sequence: CAISEGAEEAFF. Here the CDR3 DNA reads TGTGCCATCAGTGAGGGGGCGGAGGAAGCTTTCTTT.

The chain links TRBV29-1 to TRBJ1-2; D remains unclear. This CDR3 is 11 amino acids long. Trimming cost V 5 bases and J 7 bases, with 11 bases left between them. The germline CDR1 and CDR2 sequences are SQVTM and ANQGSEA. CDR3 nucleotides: TGCAGCGTTAGGAGAGGCGGTGGCTACACCTTC. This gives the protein CSVRRGGGYTF.

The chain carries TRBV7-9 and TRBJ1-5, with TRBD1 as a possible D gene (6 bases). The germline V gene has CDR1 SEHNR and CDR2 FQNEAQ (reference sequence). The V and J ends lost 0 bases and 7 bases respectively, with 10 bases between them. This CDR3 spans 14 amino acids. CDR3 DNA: TGTGCCAGCAGCTTAGCACAGGGTGGCCAGCCCCAGCATTTT. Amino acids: CASSLAQGGQPQHF. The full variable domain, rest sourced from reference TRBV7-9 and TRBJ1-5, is DTGVSQNPRHKITKRGQNVTFRCDPISEHNRLYWYRQTLGQGPEFLTYFQNEAQLEKSRLLSDRFSAERPKGSFSTLEIQRTEQGDSAMYLCASSLAQGGQPQHFGDGTRLSIL.

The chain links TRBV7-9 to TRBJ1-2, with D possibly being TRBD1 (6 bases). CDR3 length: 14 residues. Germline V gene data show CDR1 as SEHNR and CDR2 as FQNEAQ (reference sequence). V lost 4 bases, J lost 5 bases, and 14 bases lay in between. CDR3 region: CASSSSQGRYGYTF. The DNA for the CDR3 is TGTGCCAGCAGCTCCTCGCAGGGGAGGTATGGCTACACCTTC.

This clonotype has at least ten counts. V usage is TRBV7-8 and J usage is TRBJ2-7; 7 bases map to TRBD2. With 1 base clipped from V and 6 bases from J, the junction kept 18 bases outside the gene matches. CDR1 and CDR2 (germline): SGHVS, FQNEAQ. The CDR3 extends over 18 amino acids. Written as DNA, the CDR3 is TGTGCCAGCAGCTTAGTAGTAGTGGCACAGCGGGGAGTGGTCGAGCAGTACTTC. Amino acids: CASSLVVVAQRGVVEQYF.

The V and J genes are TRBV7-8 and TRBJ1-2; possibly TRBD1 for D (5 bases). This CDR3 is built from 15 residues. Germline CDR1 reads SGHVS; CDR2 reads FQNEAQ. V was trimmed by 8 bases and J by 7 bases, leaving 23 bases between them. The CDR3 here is CASGATWGSLSGYTF. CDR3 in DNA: TGTGCCAGCGGCGCCACTTGGGGGTCTCTCTCTGGCTACACCTTC.

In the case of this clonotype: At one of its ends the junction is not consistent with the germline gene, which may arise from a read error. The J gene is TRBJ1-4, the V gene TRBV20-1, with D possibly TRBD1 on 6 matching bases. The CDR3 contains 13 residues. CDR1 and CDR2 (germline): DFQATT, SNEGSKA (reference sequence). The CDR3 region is CNARLSTGTELFF. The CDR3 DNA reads TGCAATGCTAGACTTTCTACAGGGACGGAACTGTTTTTT.

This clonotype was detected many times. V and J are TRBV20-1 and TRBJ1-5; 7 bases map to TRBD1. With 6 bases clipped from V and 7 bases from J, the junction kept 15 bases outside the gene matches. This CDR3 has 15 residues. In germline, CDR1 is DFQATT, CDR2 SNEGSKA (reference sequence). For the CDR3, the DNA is TGCAGTGCACATGACAGGGCACTATCTGACCAGCCCCAGCATTTT. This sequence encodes CSAHDRALSDQPQHF.

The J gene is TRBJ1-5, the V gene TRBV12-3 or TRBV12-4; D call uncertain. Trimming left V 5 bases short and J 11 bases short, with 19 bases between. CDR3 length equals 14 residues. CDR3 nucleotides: TGTGCCAGCAGTGCATATCAAGCTGACGTAGCCCAGCATTTT. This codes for CASSAYQADVAQHF.

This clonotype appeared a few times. The CDR3 DNA follows: TGTGCCATCAGTGCCTCGGCCTCGGGAGGCTCCTACGAGCAGTACTTC. Its translation: CAISASASGGSYEQYF. The V call is TRBV10-3, the J call TRBJ2-7; 7 bases are shared with TRBD2. Germline-derived CDR1 and CDR2 are ENHRY and SYGVKD. The V segment lost 4 bases and the J segment 0 bases; nucleotides outside the gene matches: 9. CDR3 length: 16 amino acids.

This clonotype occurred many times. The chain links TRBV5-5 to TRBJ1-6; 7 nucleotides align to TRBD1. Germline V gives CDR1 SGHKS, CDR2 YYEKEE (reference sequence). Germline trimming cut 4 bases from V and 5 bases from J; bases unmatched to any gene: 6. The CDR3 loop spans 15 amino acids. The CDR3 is CASSPGTDNNSPLHF. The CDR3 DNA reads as TGTGCCAGCAGCCCCGGGACAGACAATAATTCACCCCTCCACTTT. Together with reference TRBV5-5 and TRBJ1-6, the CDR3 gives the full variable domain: DAGVTQSPTHLIKTRGQQVTLRCSPISGHKSVSWYQQVLGQGPQFIFQYYEKEERGRGNFPDRFSARQFPNYSSELNVNALLLGDSALYLCASSPGTDNNSPLHFGNGTRLTVT.

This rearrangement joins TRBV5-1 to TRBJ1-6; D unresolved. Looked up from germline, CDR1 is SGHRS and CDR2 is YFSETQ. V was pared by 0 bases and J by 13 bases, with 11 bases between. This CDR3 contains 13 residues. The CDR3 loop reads CASSLVPRGPLHF. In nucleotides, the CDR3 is TGCGCCAGCAGCTTGGTCCCTCGAGGCCCCCTCCACTTT.

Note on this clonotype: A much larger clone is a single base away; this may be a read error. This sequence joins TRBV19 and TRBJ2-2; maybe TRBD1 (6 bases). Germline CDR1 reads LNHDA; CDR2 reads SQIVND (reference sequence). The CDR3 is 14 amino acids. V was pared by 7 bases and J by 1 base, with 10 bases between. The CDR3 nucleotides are TGTGCCAGTAACTCACAGGGGAACACCGGGGAGCTGTTTTTT. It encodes CASNSQGNTGELFF.

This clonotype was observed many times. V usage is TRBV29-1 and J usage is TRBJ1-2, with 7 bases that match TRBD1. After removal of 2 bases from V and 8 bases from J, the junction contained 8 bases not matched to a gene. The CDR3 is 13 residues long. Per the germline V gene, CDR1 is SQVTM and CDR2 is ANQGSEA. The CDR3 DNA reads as TGCAGCGTTGAAAGGGGGCCGGAGAGGGGCTACACCTTC. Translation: CSVERGPERGYTF.